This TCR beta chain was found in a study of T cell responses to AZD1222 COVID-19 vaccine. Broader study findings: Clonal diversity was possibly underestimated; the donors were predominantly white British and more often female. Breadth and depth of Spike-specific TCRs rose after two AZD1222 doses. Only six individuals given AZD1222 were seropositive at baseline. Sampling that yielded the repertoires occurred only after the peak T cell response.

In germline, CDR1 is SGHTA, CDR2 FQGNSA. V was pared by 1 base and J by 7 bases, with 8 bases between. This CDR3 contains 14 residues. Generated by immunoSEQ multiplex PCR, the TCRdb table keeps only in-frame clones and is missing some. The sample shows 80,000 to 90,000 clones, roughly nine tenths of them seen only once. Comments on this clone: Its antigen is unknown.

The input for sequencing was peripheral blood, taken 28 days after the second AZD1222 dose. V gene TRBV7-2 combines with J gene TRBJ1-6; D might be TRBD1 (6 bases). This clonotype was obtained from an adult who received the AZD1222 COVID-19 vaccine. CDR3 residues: CASSLGTANSPLHF. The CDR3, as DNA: TGTGCCAGCAGCTTAGGGACAGCAAATTCACCCCTCCACTTT. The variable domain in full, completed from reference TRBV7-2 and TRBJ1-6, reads GAGVSQSPSNKVTEKGKDVELRCDPISGHTALYWYRQSLGQGLEFLIYFQGNSAPDKSGLPSDRFSAERTGGSVSTLTIQRTQQEDSAVYLCASSLGTANSPLHFGNGTRLTVT.